This T cell receptor beta chain was observed in a study of shared clonotypes between healthy human individuals. Whole-study findings and limits: Rarefaction demonstrated incomplete sorted-subset sequencing despite large depth.

Of note for this clone: As yet, its antigen is unknown.

For every subset, genomic DNA was evenly distributed across several immunoSEQ plates. Data came from immunoSEQ multiplex PCR; TCRdb stores just in-frame clones and leaves some out. The table records around 750,000 clones, roughly 70% of them present only once. The donors, all of them Caucasian adults, lived in Nashville, Tennessee. The split of CD4+ cells yielded CD45RA+ naive and CD45RA-negative memory subsets. Input material: memory CD4+ T cells sorted from blood. Described subset: CD45RA-negative fraction. The TCR was taken from a woman aged 25 to 39 in good health.

In nucleotides, the CDR3 is TGTGCCAGCAGCCCTTCGGGCGGGGAGCACCCGAATGAAAAACTGTTTTTT. Translated, it gives CASSPSGGEHPNEKLFF. This chain joins TRBV28 and TRBJ1-4; D remains ambiguous. In germline, CDR1 is MDHEN, CDR2 SYDVKM. Trimming left V 6 bases short and J 5 bases short, with 22 bases between. CDR3 size: 17 residues.